This T cell receptor beta chain stems from a study of blood T cell repertoires in COVID-19. Study as a whole: Researchers got acute and convalescent COVID-19 samples from the United States, Italy and Spain. T cells, B-cell-depleted T cells, or PBMCs supplied cDNA or gDNA.

This clone has a single count. The authors' processing: Amplification of reference gene primers was used by the study to estimate nucleated cell counts. Method: immunoSEQ multiplex PCR; TCRdb's copy keeps in-frame clones and lacks some. Clone size and the V and J calls come from that table; the DNA yielded D and trimming. This table has about 120,000 clones, more than 75% appearing once. This CDR3 is built from 14 residues. Looked up from germline, CDR1 is MNHNS and CDR2 is SASEGT. Trimming cost V 6 bases and J 8 bases, with 16 bases left between them. The chain employs TRBV6-1 and TRBJ1-4, with D tentatively TRBD1 (5 bases). The receptor was derived from a woman between 50 and 59 years old with acute or convalescent COVID-19. Sequenced input: peripheral blood. The CDR3 reads CASRQGSGGEKLFF. CDR3 nucleotide sequence: TGTGCCAGCAGGCAGGGCTCTGGGGGGGAAAAACTGTTTTTT.